This TCR beta chain stems from a study of Graves' ophthalmopathy and Graves' hyperthyroidism (dated by TCRdb to 2016 to 2018). Context from the whole study: Peripheral blood was collected at initial diagnosis, prior to any treatment. The study used TCR beta repertoire signatures to distinguish Graves' ophthalmopathy from Graves' hyperthyroidism and to predict progression to ophthalmopathy. In total, approximately 130 blood samples were TCR-sequenced: fewer than 50 ophthalmopathy, some 75 hyperthyroidism and some 17 hyperthyroidism-to-ophthalmopathy patients. A discovery set of about 99 patients (43 ophthalmopathy, 57 stable hyperthyroidism) was enrolled to explore V-J signatures distinguishing ophthalmopathy from hyperthyroidism. An independent validation cohort comprised 18 hyperthyroidism patients and 15 to 17 patients who later progressed from hyperthyroidism to ophthalmopathy. T-cell repertoires of thyroid tissue and blood were compared in over five hyperthyroidism patients. Following sampling, methimazole starting at 30 mg daily was administered to hyperthyroidism patients, and high-dose intravenous methylprednisolone was administered to ophthalmopathy patients. The roughly 100 discovery patients were randomly divided into training and test sets at a 7:3 ratio. General findings and caveats noted by the study authors: In validation, the model predicted ophthalmopathy progression with nearly 71% sensitivity and 72.22% specificity; approximately 12 predicted patients were CT-confirmed with GO in a median of about 6.2 months. No statistical method was used to predetermine the sample size, and group allocation was not hidden from the investigators. Ophthalmopathy was separated from stable hyperthyroidism by the 13-signature model with 85% to 90% sensitivity and 81% to 83% specificity in cross-validation and with 80%/75% in the test set. Most expanded thyroid clonotypes with a frequency above 0.001 also appeared in blood, which suggests that blood repertoires may reflect the immune response in the thyroid.

For CDR1 and CDR2, the germline V gene lists SQVTM and ANQGSEA. V loses 6 bases at its end and J loses 5 bases; junction bases beyond the gene matches: 4. From cysteine to phenylalanine, the CDR3 is 12 amino acids long. Just the 36-base CDR3 DNA is kept, in frame starting at base 1. This clonotype is labeled medium-sized (0.01 to 0.1%). Its target antigen remains unknown. Per-base qualities were not stored, and no clone one base away is much larger. Hyperthyroidism was defined as stable when no progression to ophthalmopathy occurred within 18 months of follow-up. Hyperthyroidism patients were newly diagnosed, with disease duration under 2 months, and aged 18 to 65 years. Patients with other autoimmune diseases, uncontrolled infections, pregnancy or lactation were excluded from the study. Diagnosis relied on clinical symptoms, serum thyroxine, TRAb, thyroid ultrasound and orbital computed tomography. Ficoll-Paque density gradient centrifugation was used to isolate PBMCs from around 10 ml of fresh peripheral blood. Total RNA was extracted using Trizol reagent, and RNA quality was checked on an Agilent 2100 Bioanalyzer.

TCR beta CDR3 regions were amplified from RNA transcripts for repertoire sequencing. A first-round RT-PCR used HTBI primers with the Qiagen OneStep RT-PCR kit, followed by a second-round multiplex PCR, size selection and purification. Sequencing of the libraries was carried out on an Illumina HiSeq2000 in paired-end mode with 100 bp reads. Regarding the original processing steps: SOAPnuke was used to process the reads, throwing out any read that had adapters, had uncalled bases, had a mean Phred below 15, or lacked an exact constant-primer or identifier match. COPE v1.2.5 was used to merge high-quality paired reads. Each unique nucleotide sequence was treated as a clonotype, and MiTCR v1.1 was used to align the clonotypes to the IMGT TRB V, D and J references. Analysis was restricted to V-J combinations with a frequency above 0.0001, which covered about 99% of repertoires. For each V-J combination, a TCR clonal expansion and chaos score was defined as the ratio of F50 clonal expansion to chaos observed in the TCRdist matrix. Features were reduced by Welch's t-statistics and random forest to over 10 V-J combinations, which fed a naive Bayes classifier. The Morisita-Horn index was used to measure how similar the thyroid and blood repertoires were. TCRdb redid the processing of the public reads, applying fastp at Q25 and MiXCR, and retained in-frame beta chains. When rows share a CDR3 protein, they turn into one entry using the most common DNA and genes. The V and J calls reflect TCRdb's pipeline rather than the authors' work. In all, the sample holds 15,000 to 20,000 distinct CDR3 sequences, and 46% of those were seen once. The ten largest clones represent 25% of the sample.

The receptor was isolated from a woman in her thirties or forties with stable Graves' hyperthyroidism. Donor details come from another sample of the same person, matched by shared clones. The specimen was peripheral blood. This chain joins TRBV29-1 to TRBJ2-5; 9 middle bases align to TRBD1. Read as DNA, the sequence is TGCAGCGTAAAGACAGGGGGGGAGACCCAGTACTTC. This translates into CSVKTGGETQYF.